This T cell receptor beta chain was documented in a study of post-analysis software for immune sequencing data. In the study overall: The patients showed relapsing-remitting, secondary progressive and progressive-relapsing multiple sclerosis courses.

Every TCR beta cDNA library bore unique molecular identifiers. A single record per CDR3 protein comes from TCRdb applying MiXCR to the PCR reads. The sample records 380,000 or so distinct CDR3 sequences, less than 35% being singletons. V shed 1 base and J shed 6 bases, with 6 bases lying between them. The CDR3 sequence is 12 residues long. CDR1 is SGHDN and CDR2 is FVKESK in the germline V gene. General study findings and limits: Relative to controls, patients with multiple sclerosis showed significantly lower normalized Chao1 diversity. When patients were compared with controls, roughly five TRBV segments were more frequent, TRBV5-6, TRBV5-1 and TRBV20-1 among them.

Only a few counts were recorded for this clonotype. Its antigen is undetermined. The V call is TRBV14, the J call TRBJ1-2, with no clear D. The sequencing input was blood. The clonotype comes from a girl aged 5-17 years with multiple sclerosis. CDR3 in DNA: TGTGCCAGCAGCCAAGTACCTAATGGCTACACCTTC. Residues: CASSQVPNGYTF.